This T cell receptor beta chain comes out of a study of molecular identifiers for immune sequencing clone quantification. Turning to the study itself: With replicates, the RNA of roughly 20,000 or 100,000 naive CD8 cells was split five ways and four were sequenced. Overall study findings and caveats: Over 99% of effector molecules, but under 1% in naive cells, were held by clones with more than 20 RNA copies.

In the sort, naive CD8 T cells were defined as CD8+CD4-CCR7+CD45RA+. The authors built bulk TCR libraries by previously described methods with listed TCR primers. One entry per CDR3 protein, called by TCRdb with MiXCR from the PCR reads. This sample has more than 450,000 distinct CDR3 sequences, with about 25% found just once. As regards this clonotype: Its antigen is still unknown.

The source material was naive CD8+ T cells from blood, with Jurkat cell RNA spiked in. Subset defined: FACS-sorted CD8+CD4-CCR7+CD45RA+ naive T cells. This TCR derives from a human donor in good health. Some libraries in this study had Jurkat cell RNA spiked in.

CDR3 sequence reads: CASSFREQGYQETQYF. The CDR3 coding sequence is TGTGCCAGCAGTTTTAGGGAACAGGGATACCAAGAGACCCAGTACTTC. The rearrangement links TRBV28 to TRBJ2-5, with a tentative D call TRBD1 (6 bases). Germline V gene data show CDR1 as MDHEN and CDR2 as SYDVKM. CDR3 length equals 16 residues. Trimming cost V 3 bases and J 0 bases, with 14 bases left between them.